Following are 27 T cell receptor beta chains from one sample sequenced in a study of identical twins. A single record per CDR3 protein comes from TCRdb applying MiXCR to the 5' RACE reads. The sample has 420,000 or so distinct CDR3 sequences, around a sixth seen once; the top ten hold 12%. Sample: naive T cells sorted from blood. The receptors stem from a man in his forties or fifties in good health.

This clonotype was found a few times. This sequence joins TRBV7-9 and TRBJ2-2; no firm D call. Germline V gene data show CDR1 as SEHNR and CDR2 as FQNEAQ (reference sequence). The CDR3 is 15 residues long. Between the trimmed V and J ends, which lost 3 bases and 5 bases, there was a span of 13 bases. For the CDR3, the DNA is TGTGCCAGCAGCTTGGCATCCAGGTGGACCGGGGAGCTGTTTTTT. As protein: CASSLASRWTGELFF.

V gene TRBV11-2 combines with J gene TRBJ2-7; 12 nucleotides line up with TRBD1. The CDR3 runs to 17 residues. V gave up 4 bases and J gave up 1 base; unmatched junction bases: 8. CDR1 is SGHAT, CDR2 FQNNGV, per germline. The CDR3 DNA sequence: TGTGCCAGCAGCTCGGGACAGGGGGCGCAAAAATCCTACGAGCAGTACTTC. Protein sequence: CASSSGQGAQKSYEQYF.

This sequence joins TRBV20-1 and TRBJ2-2, with a tentative D call TRBD1 (6 bases). Trimming left V 4 bases short and J 1 base short, with 10 bases between. This CDR3 is 14 amino acids long. Germline CDR1 and CDR2: DFQATT and SNEGSKA (reference sequence). The CDR3 DNA follows: TGCAGTGCTACGGGACATCTGAACACCGGGGAGCTGTTTTTT. Translation gives CSATGHLNTGELFF.

This clonotype was seen many times. V gene TRBV10-3 combines with J gene TRBJ2-7, with D perhaps TRBD1 (5 bases). The CDR3 is 12 amino acids. Between the trimmed V and J ends, which lost 6 bases and 6 bases, there was a span of 12 bases. In germline, CDR1 is ENHRY, CDR2 SYGVKD. CDR3 coding DNA: TGTGCCATCAGAGACAGACGCCTCGAGCAGTACTTC. Its translation: CAIRDRRLEQYF.

This clonotype was counted only a few times. The chain links TRBV6-5 to TRBJ2-1, with D perhaps TRBD2 (6 bases). Germline loops: CDR1 MNHEY, CDR2 SVGAGI. This CDR3 comprises 14 residues. V dropped 4 bases and J dropped 9 bases, with 16 bases sitting between them. DNA of the CDR3: TGTGCCAGCAGTTTAGGGAGTAAGGGAGGTGAGCAGTTCTTC. Its translation is CASSLGSKGGEQFF.

This clonotype was seen repeatedly, ten times or more. The chain carries TRBV2 and TRBJ2-7; D tentatively reads TRBD1 or TRBD2 (5 bases each). The CDR3 extends over 12 amino acids. V was pared by 6 bases and J by 6 bases, with 12 bases between. Germline V gene sequence: CDR1 SNHLY, CDR2 FYNNEI. CDR3 DNA sequence: TGTGCCAGCAGCGAAATGGGGACCGAGCAGTACTTC. Protein: CASSEMGTEQYF.

This clonotype was picked up a small number of times. The chain couples TRBV7-9 to TRBJ2-1; TRBD1 is a possible D gene (6 bases). Germline CDR1 is SEHNR and CDR2 is FQNEAQ (reference sequence). This CDR3 has 16 residues. V was pared by 0 bases and J by 1 base, with 10 bases between. CDR3 nucleotide sequence: TGTGCCAGCAGCTTAGCGGGGGCTGATTCCTACAATGAGCAGTTCTTC. Translating it yields CASSLAGADSYNEQFF.

This clonotype turned up a few times. The rearrangement uses TRBV5-6 and TRBJ1-4, with 8 positions matching TRBD1. After removal of 4 bases from V and 2 bases from J, the junction contained 7 bases not matched to a gene. Germline-derived CDR1 and CDR2 are SGHDT and YYEEEE. The CDR3 spans 16 residues. The CDR3 reads CASSQKTGATNEKLFF. DNA for the CDR3: TGTGCCAGCAGCCAGAAGACAGGGGCCACTAATGAAAAACTGTTTTTT. Looking up the rest from reference TRBV5-6 and TRBJ1-4 gives the full variable domain: DAGVTQSPTHLIKTRGQQVTLRCSPKSGHDTVSWYQQALGQGPQFIFQYYEEEERQRGNFPDRFSGHQFPNYSSELNVNALLLGDSALYLCASSQKTGATNEKLFFGSGTQLSVL.

In its sample, this clonotype was seen many times. This CDR3 is CASSPPPSGGASKNIQYF. Here the CDR3 DNA reads TGTGCCAGCAGCCCCCCCCCGAGCGGGGGGGCGTCCAAAAACATTCAGTACTTC. This sequence joins TRBV13 and TRBJ2-4, with 10 bases lining up with TRBD2. This CDR3 has 18 residues. CDR1 PRHDT and CDR2 FYEKMQ come from the germline V gene (reference sequence). Trimming cost V 5 bases and J 2 bases; bases outside gene matches: 12.

The rearrangement uses TRBV5-1 and TRBJ1-2; the D gene is possibly TRBD1 (5 bases). The CDR3 runs to 16 residues. V was trimmed by 4 bases and J by 4 bases, leaving 20 bases between them. Germline CDR1 and CDR2: SGHRS and YFSETQ. The DNA of the CDR3 is TGCGCCAGCAGCCCTGGACATGGGGTCGGGGGCTATGGCTACACCTTC. As protein: CASSPGHGVGGYGYTF.

This clonotype was counted only a few times. The chain couples TRBV4-3 to TRBJ2-7, with 8 bases aligning to TRBD1. The CDR3 loop spans 15 amino acids. Germline trimming cut 1 base from V and 6 bases from J; bases unmatched to any gene: 8. Germline assignment: CDR1 LGHNA and CDR2 YSLEER. The CDR3 sequence: CASSQVTGAPLEQYF. CDR3 coding DNA: TGCGCCAGCAGCCAAGTGACAGGGGCCCCCCTCGAGCAGTACTTC.

In its sample, this clonotype was seen many times. This CDR3 reads CATSRESGGALNEQFF. DNA of the CDR3: TGTGCCACCAGCAGAGAATCCGGGGGGGCTCTGAATGAGCAGTTCTTC. V is TRBV15 and J is TRBJ2-1; 8 bases align to TRBD2. Germline V lookup: CDR1 LNHNV, CDR2 YYDKDF (reference sequence). V gave up 0 bases and J gave up 7 bases; unmatched junction bases: 8. The CDR3 totals 16 residues.

This clonotype came up a few times. This rearrangement joins TRBV12-3 or TRBV12-4 to TRBJ1-2, with D perhaps matching TRBD1 (5 bases). The V end lost 6 bases, the J end lost 8 bases, and 16 bases lay between the germline ends. The CDR3 spans 13 residues. CDR3 in DNA: TGTGCCAGCAGCTCCGGGGGTGCGGGAGGCTACACCTTC. Amino acids: CASSSGGAGGYTF.

The J gene is TRBJ2-1, the V gene TRBV10-3; 11 bases line up with TRBD2. CDR1 ENHRY and CDR2 SYGVKD come from the germline V gene. The CDR3 is 17 amino acids. J gave up 9 bases and V 6 bases, and 16 bases lay outside the gene matches. The CDR3, as DNA: TGTGCCATCAGGGGCACTAGCGGGAGTCTGAGTGGTGTTGAGCAGTTCTTC. This encodes CAIRGTSGSLSGVEQFF.

The chain couples TRBV29-1 to TRBJ2-3; D call uncertain. The CDR3 extends over 13 amino acids. From germline, CDR1 is SQVTM and CDR2 ANQGSEA. The V end lost 4 bases, the J end lost 4 bases, and 12 bases lay between the germline ends. This chain's CDR3 is CSVVPDRPDTQYF. CDR3 bases: TGCAGCGTTGTCCCGGACCGACCAGATACGCAGTATTTT.

The chain joins TRBV12-3 or TRBV12-4 to TRBJ2-5; D is ambiguous. The CDR3 spans 14 residues. The V gene lost 2 bases and the J gene lost 5 bases, with 12 bases spanning the gap. The CDR3 here is CASSLPGISETQYF. Here the CDR3 DNA reads TGTGCCAGCAGTTTACCGGGTATCTCGGAGACCCAGTACTTC.

A few counts support this clonotype. The V gene is TRBV5-1, the J gene TRBJ2-5; weak D call: TRBD1 (6 bases). The CDR3 has 18 residues. V was pared by 4 bases and J by 2 bases, with 24 bases between. Germline assignment: CDR1 SGHRS and CDR2 YFSETQ. As DNA, the CDR3 is TGCGCCAGCAGCCTATTTTTACAGGGATGGGATGGGCAAGAGACCCAGTACTTC. It is translated as CASSLFLQGWDGQETQYF.

The chain is built from TRBV30 and TRBJ2-1; 13 nucleotides line up with TRBD2. V shed 5 bases, J shed 0 bases, and the junction held 1 base outside the gene matches. Per germline, CDR1 GTSNPN and CDR2 SVGIG (reference sequence). The length of the CDR3 is 15 residues. This chain's CDR3 is CAWWTSGSSYNEQFF. The CDR3 coding sequence is TGTGCCTGGTGGACTAGCGGGAGCTCCTACAATGAGCAGTTCTTC.

This clonotype was observed many times. The genes are TRBV2 and TRBJ2-1; weak D call: TRBD1 (6 bases). Looked up from germline, CDR1 is SNHLY and CDR2 is FYNNEI. V shed 6 bases and J shed 7 bases, with 16 bases lying between them. The CDR3 has 14 amino acids. CDR3 protein: CASRSGVRLNEQFF. The CDR3 region has the DNA TGTGCCAGCAGGTCAGGGGTTAGATTGAATGAGCAGTTCTTC.

This clonotype was observed a handful of times. The gene calls are TRBV20-1 and TRBJ2-5, with D maybe TRBD1 (6 bases). This CDR3 contains 12 residues. CDR1 and CDR2 from the germline V gene are DFQATT and SNEGSKA (reference sequence). Trimming removed 6 bases from V and 1 base from J, with 9 bases in between. CDR3 protein: CSAWDIQETQYF. The CDR3 coding sequence is TGCAGTGCCTGGGACATCCAAGAGACCCAGTACTTC.

This clonotype turned up a few times. The chain carries TRBV18 and TRBJ1-5; D is unclear. In germline, CDR1 is KGHSH, CDR2 LQKENI. The V gene lost 3 bases and the J gene lost 11 bases, with 23 bases spanning the gap. This CDR3 is 16 amino acids long. Here the CDR3 DNA reads TGTGCCAGCTCACCCCCGTCTTCAGCCGGTACGTCAGCCCAGCATTTT. This encodes CASSPPSSAGTSAQHF.

The table lists this clonotype with a few counts. V gene TRBV5-1 combines with J gene TRBJ1-5; perhaps TRBD1 as D (6 bases). Germline CDR1 and CDR2: SGHRS and YFSETQ. V lost 5 bases to trimming and J lost 4 bases, with 16 bases between them. This CDR3 has 15 residues. The CDR3 nucleotides are TGCGCCAGCAGTCCAGTCGGAGGGGGAAATCAGCCCCAGCATTTT. Translating gives CASSPVGGGNQPQHF.

The gene calls are TRBV6-5 and TRBJ1-4, with D hard to call. The CDR3 is 12 amino acids. Trimming took 5 bases from V and 4 from J, leaving 5 bases between them. Germline loops: CDR1 MNHEY, CDR2 SVGAGI. The CDR3 is CASSDGNEKLFF. In nucleotides, the CDR3 is TGTGCCAGCAGTGACGGTAATGAAAAACTGTTTTTT.

This clonotype was counted a few times. The V and J genes are TRBV2 and TRBJ2-5; possible D gene TRBD1, 5 bases. This CDR3 has 16 residues. Trimming left V 2 bases short and J 0 bases short, with 13 bases between. Germline CDR1 SNHLY, CDR2 FYNNEI. In DNA form, the CDR3 reads TGTGCCAGCAGTGAAATCCGGACAACGTACCAAGAGACCCAGTACTTC. Translated: CASSEIRTTYQETQYF.

This clonotype was seen at least ten times. The chain joins TRBV7-2 to TRBJ1-4, with TRBD1 matching 7 bases. The trim removed 6 bases at V and 4 bases at J, leaving 5 bases unmatched. The CDR3 totals 14 residues. Germline values: CDR1 SGHTA, CDR2 FQGNSA. CDR3 DNA sequence: TGTGCCAGCAGGCTAGGGGGCTATAATGAAAAACTGTTTTTT. Protein: CASRLGGYNEKLFF.

This clonotype was counted only a few times. The J gene is TRBJ2-7, the V gene TRBV20-1; 7 positions agree with TRBD2. The CDR3 extends over 15 amino acids. The V gene's germline CDR1 is DFQATT and CDR2 SNEGSKA (reference sequence). The CDR3 sequence is CRGRDATPATYEQYF. The CDR3 coding sequence is TGCAGGGGGAGGGACGCCACCCCTGCGACCTACGAGCAGTACTTC.

The V gene is TRBV6-2 or TRBV6-3, the J gene TRBJ1-1; possibly TRBD1 for D (5 bases). CDR1 MNHEY and CDR2 SVGEGT come from the germline V gene. V was clipped by 11 bases and J by 4 bases, with 20 bases between them. The CDR3 is 14 residues long. The CDR3 coding sequence is TGTGCCGCATGGGGACCCATGGGGGTCACTGAAGCTTTCTTT. Translating gives CAAWGPMGVTEAFF.